The 5 T cell receptor beta chains below all came from one sample that was sequenced in a study of CD8 T cells in ankylosing spondylitis. TCRdb independently ran MiXCR on the 5' RACE reads; one entry per CDR3 protein. The sample carries about 500,000 distinct CDR3 sequences, approximately 11% recorded once. Notes on the study in general: What appeared characteristic of ankylosing spondylitis blood was a TCR beta motif of eight highly homologous variants.

No antigen has been identified for these receptors. The sequenced sample consisted of blood, either unsorted or a sorted T cell fraction (not recorded which). Receptors were obtained from a male donor with ankylosing spondylitis.

This chain joins TRBV12-5 and TRBJ2-6; D remains unclear. The CDR3 is made up of 14 amino acids. Germline CDR1 and CDR2: LGHNT and FRNRAP. V was pared by 6 bases and J by 1 base, with 7 bases between. CDR3 loop: CASGSLSGANVLTF. The CDR3 nucleotides are TGTGCTAGTGGAAGCTTATCTGGGGCCAACGTCCTGACTTTC.

This clonotype was counted many times. The chain couples TRBV6-6 to TRBJ1-1, with D possibly matching TRBD1 (6 bases). V was trimmed by 6 bases and J by 8 bases, leaving 10 bases between them. This CDR3 is 11 amino acids long. CDR1 is MNHNY and CDR2 is SVGAGI in the germline V gene (reference sequence). CDR3 residues: CASSAGTEAFF. The CDR3 DNA is TGTGCCAGCAGCGCCGGGACAGAAGCTTTCTTT.

The genes are TRBV5-1 and TRBJ2-3; 8 bases are shared with TRBD2. Germline V CDR1 and CDR2: SGHRS, YFSETQ. This CDR3 has 15 residues. V lost 2 bases to trimming and J lost 8 bases; unmatched junction nucleotides: 10. The CDR3 nucleotides are TGCGCCAGCAGCTTTTCGGGAGGGCCGTTGGGTACGCAGTATTTT. Amino acid sequence: CASSFSGGPLGTQYF. Complete variable domain (other parts from reference TRBV5-1 and TRBJ2-3): KAGVTQTPRYLIKTRGQQVTLSCSPISGHRSVSWYQQTPGQGLQFLFEYFSETQRNKGNFPGRFSGRQFSNSRSEMNVSTLELGDSALYLCASSFSGGPLGTQYFGPGTRLTVL.

V and J are TRBV20-1 and TRBJ2-5; D uncertain. Between the trimmed V and J ends, which lost 3 bases and 5 bases, there was a span of 7 bases. Germline V gene data show CDR1 as DFQATT and CDR2 as SNEGSKA (reference sequence). The CDR3 consists of 11 residues. CDR3 sequence reads: CSASFSETQYF. The CDR3 DNA follows: TGCAGTGCTAGCTTCAGTGAGACCCAGTACTTC.

This clonotype was observed many times. The rearrangement joins TRBV11-2 to TRBJ1-5; D is uncertain. Deletions cut 1 base from V and 7 bases from J, with 8 bases between. Looked up from germline, CDR1 is SGHAT and CDR2 is FQNNGV. The CDR3 has 13 residues. The CDR3 reads CASSLGGPQPQHF. In nucleotides, the CDR3 is TGTGCCAGCAGCTTAGGCGGGCCCCAGCCCCAGCATTTT. Using reference TRBV11-2 and TRBJ1-5 for the parts outside the CDR3, the full variable domain is EAGVAQSPRYKIIEKRQSVAFWCNPISGHATLYWYQQILGQGPKLLIQFQNNGVVDDSQLPKDRFSAERLKGVDSTLKIQPAKLEDSAVYLCASSLGGPQPQHFGDGTRLSIL.